This TCR beta chain appears in the sequencing data of a study of cytomegalovirus exposure and HLA in healthy donors. Per germline, CDR1 MNHNY and CDR2 SVGAGI (reference sequence). The CDR3 totals 11 residues. V shed 4 bases and J 15 bases; nucleotides not matched to a gene: 6. As regards this clone: Its antigen is not identified.

Primers included in the PCR were 60 Vbeta and 13 Jbeta primers. Assay: immunoSEQ multiplex PCR; the TCRdb copy retains only in-frame clones and omits some. This table has roughly 150,000 clones, about three quarters appearing once. Study-wide results and caveats: A later analysis linked a missense DCLRE1C variant to TCR beta V- and J-gene trimming. Productive rates of about 87% or about 30% were seen for most TCR beta V segments in an earlier analysis.

The sequencing input was PBMCs. This clonotype originated in a woman aged 25 to 39 in good health and CMV-seronegative. The V and J genes are TRBV6-6 and TRBJ1-5, with 7 nucleotides matching TRBD1. The DNA for the CDR3 is TGTGCCAGCAGTTCCCGACAGGGACTGCATTTT. Amino acids: CASSSRQGLHF.